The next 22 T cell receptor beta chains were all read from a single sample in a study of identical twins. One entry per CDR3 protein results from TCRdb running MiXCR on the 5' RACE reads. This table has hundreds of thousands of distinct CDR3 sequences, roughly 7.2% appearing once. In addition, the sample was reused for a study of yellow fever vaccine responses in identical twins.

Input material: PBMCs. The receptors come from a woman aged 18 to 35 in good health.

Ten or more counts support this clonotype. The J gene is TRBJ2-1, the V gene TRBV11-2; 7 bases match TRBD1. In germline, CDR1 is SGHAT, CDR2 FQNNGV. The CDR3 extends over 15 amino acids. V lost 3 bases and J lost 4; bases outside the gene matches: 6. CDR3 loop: CASSFRGKAYNEQFF. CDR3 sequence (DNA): TGTGCCAGCAGCTTCAGGGGGAAGGCATACAATGAGCAGTTCTTC. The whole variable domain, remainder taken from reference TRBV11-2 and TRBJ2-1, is EAGVAQSPRYKIIEKRQSVAFWCNPISGHATLYWYQQILGQGPKLLIQFQNNGVVDDSQLPKDRFSAERLKGVDSTLKIQPAKLEDSAVYLCASSFRGKAYNEQFFGPGTRLTVL.

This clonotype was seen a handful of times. The CDR3 protein is CASRREGQGFFEQFF. In DNA form, the CDR3 reads TGTGCCAGCAGGAGGGAGGGACAGGGTTTCTTCGAGCAGTTCTTC. J is TRBJ2-1 and V is TRBV2; 9 bases align to TRBD1. CDR1 and CDR2 (germline): SNHLY, FYNNEI. This CDR3 spans 15 amino acids. Trimming removed 6 bases from V and 10 bases from J; junction bases left unmatched: 13.

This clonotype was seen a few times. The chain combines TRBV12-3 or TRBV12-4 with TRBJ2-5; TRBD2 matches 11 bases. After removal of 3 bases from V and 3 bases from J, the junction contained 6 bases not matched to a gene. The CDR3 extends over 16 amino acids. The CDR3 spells CASSFVLAGGKETQYF. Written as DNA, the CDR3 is TGTGCCAGCAGTTTTGTATTAGCGGGAGGGAAAGAGACCCAGTACTTC.

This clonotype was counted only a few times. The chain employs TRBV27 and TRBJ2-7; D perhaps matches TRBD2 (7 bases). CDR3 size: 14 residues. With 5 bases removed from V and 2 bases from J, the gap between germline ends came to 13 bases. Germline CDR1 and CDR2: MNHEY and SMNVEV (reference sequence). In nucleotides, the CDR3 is TGTGCCAGCAGTCCGGGGGGCAAACCCTACGAGCAGTACGTC. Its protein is CASSPGGKPYEQYV.

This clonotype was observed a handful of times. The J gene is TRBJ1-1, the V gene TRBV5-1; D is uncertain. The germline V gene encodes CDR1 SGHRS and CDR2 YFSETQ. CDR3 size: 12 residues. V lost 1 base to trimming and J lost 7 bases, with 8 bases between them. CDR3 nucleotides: TGCGCCAGCAGCTTGCCCGCATATGAAGCTTTCTTT. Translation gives CASSLPAYEAFF.

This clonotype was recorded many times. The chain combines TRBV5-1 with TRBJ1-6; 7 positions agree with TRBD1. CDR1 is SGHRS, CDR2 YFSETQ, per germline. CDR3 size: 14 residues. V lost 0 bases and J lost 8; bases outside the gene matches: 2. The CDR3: CASSLGTGDSPLHF. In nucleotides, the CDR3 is TGCGCCAGCAGCTTGGGAACAGGGGATTCACCCCTCCACTTT.

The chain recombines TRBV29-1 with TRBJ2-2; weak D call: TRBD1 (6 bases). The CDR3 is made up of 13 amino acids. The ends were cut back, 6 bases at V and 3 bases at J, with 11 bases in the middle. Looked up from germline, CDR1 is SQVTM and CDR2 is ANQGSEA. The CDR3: CSVGQGYTGELFF. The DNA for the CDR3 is TGCAGCGTGGGACAAGGATACACCGGGGAGCTGTTTTTT.

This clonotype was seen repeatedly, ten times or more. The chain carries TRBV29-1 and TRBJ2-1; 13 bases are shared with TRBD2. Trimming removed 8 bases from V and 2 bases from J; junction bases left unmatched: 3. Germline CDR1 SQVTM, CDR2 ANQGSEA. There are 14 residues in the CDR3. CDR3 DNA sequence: TGCAGCATAGGGACTAGCGGGACCTACAATGAGCAGTTCTTC. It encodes CSIGTSGTYNEQFF.

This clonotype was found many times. CDR3 residues: CASSSLQGGYNEQFF. CDR3 bases: TGTGCCAGCAGTTCCCTACAGGGGGGCTACAATGAGCAGTTCTTC. The genes are TRBV12-3 or TRBV12-4 and TRBJ2-1, with 8 nucleotides matching TRBD1. The V and J ends lost 4 bases and 3 bases, in that order; junction bases with no gene match: 5. There are 15 residues in the CDR3.

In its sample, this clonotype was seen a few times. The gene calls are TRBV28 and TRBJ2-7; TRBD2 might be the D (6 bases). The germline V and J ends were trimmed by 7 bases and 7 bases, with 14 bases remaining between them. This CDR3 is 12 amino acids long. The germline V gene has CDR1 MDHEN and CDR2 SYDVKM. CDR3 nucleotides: TGTGCCAGCAAACAGCGGGCGGGGGAGCAGTACGTC. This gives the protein CASKQRAGEQYV.

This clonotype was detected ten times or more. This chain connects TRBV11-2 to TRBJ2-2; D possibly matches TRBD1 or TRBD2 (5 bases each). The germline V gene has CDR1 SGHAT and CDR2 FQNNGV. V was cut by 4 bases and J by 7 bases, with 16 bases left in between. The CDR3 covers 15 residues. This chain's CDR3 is CASSYSLGAGGELFF. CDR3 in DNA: TGTGCCAGCAGCTATAGCCTCGGGGCCGGCGGGGAGCTGTTTTTT.

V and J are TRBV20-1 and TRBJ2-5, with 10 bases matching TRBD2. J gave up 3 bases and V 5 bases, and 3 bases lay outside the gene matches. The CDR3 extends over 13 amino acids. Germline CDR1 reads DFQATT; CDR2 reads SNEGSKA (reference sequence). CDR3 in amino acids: CSAPGLAEETQYF. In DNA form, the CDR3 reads TGCAGTGCTCCAGGACTAGCGGAAGAGACCCAGTACTTC.

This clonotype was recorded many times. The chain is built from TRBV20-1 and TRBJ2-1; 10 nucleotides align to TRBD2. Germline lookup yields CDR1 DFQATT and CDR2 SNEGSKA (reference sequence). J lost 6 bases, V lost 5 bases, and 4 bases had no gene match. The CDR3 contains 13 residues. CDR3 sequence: CSALGLAANEQFF. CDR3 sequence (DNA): TGCAGTGCTTTAGGACTAGCGGCCAATGAGCAGTTCTTC.

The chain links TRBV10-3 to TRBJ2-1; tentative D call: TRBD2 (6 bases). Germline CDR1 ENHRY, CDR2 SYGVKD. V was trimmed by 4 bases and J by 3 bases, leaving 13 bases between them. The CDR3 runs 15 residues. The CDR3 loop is CAISAGENDYNEQFF. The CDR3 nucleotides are TGTGCCATCAGTGCGGGGGAGAATGACTACAATGAGCAGTTCTTC.

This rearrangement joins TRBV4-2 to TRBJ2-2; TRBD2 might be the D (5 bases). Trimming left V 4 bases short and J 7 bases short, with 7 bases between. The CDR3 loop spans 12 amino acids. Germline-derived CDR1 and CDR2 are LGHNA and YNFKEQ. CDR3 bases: TGTGCCAGCAGCCGGAGGCTCGGGGAGCTGTTTTTT. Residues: CASSRRLGELFF.

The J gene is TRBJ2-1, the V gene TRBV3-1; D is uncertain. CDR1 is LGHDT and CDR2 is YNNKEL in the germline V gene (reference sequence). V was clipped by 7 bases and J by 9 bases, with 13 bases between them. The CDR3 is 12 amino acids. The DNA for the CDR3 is TGTGCCAGCAAGGAACCAGGAACTGAGCAGTTCTTC. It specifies CASKEPGTEQFF.

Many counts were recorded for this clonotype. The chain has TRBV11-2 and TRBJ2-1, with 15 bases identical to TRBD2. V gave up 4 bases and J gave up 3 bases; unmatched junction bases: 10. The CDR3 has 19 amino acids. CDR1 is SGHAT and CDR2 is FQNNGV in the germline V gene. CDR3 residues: CASSYDPGTSGRIYNEQFF. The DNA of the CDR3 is TGTGCCAGCAGCTACGACCCCGGGACTAGCGGGAGGATCTACAATGAGCAGTTCTTC.

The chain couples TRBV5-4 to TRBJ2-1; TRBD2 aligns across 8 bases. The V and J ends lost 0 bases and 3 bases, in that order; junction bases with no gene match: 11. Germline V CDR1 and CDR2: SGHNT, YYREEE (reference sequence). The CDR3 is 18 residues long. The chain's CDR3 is CASSLDIRTSIYYNEQFF. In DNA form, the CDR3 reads TGTGCCAGCAGCTTGGATATCAGGACTAGCATATACTACAATGAGCAGTTCTTC.

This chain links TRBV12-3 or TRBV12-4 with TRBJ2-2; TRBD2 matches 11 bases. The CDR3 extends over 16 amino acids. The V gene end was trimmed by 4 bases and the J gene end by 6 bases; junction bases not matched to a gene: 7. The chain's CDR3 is CASSSIAGGLSGELFF. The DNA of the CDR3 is TGTGCCAGCAGTTCCATAGCGGGGGGGCTTTCCGGGGAGCTGTTTTTT.

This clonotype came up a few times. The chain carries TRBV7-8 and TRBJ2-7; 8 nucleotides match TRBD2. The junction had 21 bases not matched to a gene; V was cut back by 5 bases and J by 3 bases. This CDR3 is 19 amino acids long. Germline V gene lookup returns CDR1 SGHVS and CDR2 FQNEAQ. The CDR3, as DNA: TGTGCCAGCAGCGCCCCCCGAAGTATAGCGGGAACAAGGTACTACGAGCAGTACTTC. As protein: CASSAPRSIAGTRYYEQYF.

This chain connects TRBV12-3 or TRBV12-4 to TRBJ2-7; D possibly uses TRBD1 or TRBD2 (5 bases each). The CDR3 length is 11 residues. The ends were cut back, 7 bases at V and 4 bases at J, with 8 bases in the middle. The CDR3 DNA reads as TGTGCCAGCAAGGGACGTTACGAGCAGTACTTC. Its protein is CASKGRYEQYF.

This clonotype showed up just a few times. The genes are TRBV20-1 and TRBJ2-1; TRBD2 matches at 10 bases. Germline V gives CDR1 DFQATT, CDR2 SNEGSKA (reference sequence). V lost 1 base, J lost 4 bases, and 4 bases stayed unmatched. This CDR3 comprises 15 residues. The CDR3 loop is CSARATSGAYNEQFF. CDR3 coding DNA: TGCAGTGCTAGAGCCACTAGCGGGGCGTACAATGAGCAGTTCTTC.